The 28 T cell receptor beta chains presented below share a single source sample, sequenced in a study of cytomegalovirus exposure and HLA in healthy donors. In the PCR, 60 Vbeta and 13 Jbeta primers were used. Measured with immunoSEQ multiplex PCR; TCRdb has only the in-frame clones, and not every one. The table includes 150,000 to 200,000 clones, about four fifths detected once. The sample taken for sequencing was PBMCs. The source is a man aged 18 to 29 in good health and CMV-seronegative.

This clone appeared once. The rearrangement joins TRBV5-1 to TRBJ2-2; D gene ambiguous. CDR3 length equals 13 residues. V lost 1 base and J 3 bases, leaving 4 bases between the germline ends. Germline lookup yields CDR1 SGHRS and CDR2 YFSETQ. CDR3 nucleotides: TGCGCCAGCAGCTTGCTCTACACCGGGGAGCTGTTTTTT. Protein: CASSLLYTGELFF.

The chain has TRBV7-3 and TRBJ2-5; D is unresolved. The ends were cut back, 5 bases at V and 4 bases at J, with 20 bases in the middle. The CDR3 extends over 16 amino acids. Germline loops: CDR1 SGHTA, CDR2 FQGTGA. Here the CDR3 reads CASSPQHRFEGETQYF. CDR3 DNA sequence: TGTGCCAGCAGCCCACAGCATAGATTTGAAGGAGAGACCCAGTACTTC.

The chain has TRBV11-3 and TRBJ2-1; TRBD2 matches at 9 bases. The CDR3 contains 16 residues. The germline V gene encodes CDR1 SGHNT and CDR2 YENEEA. The V gene end was trimmed by 0 bases and the J gene end by 4 bases; junction bases not matched to a gene: 4. In DNA form, the CDR3 reads TGTGCCAGCAGCTTAGAGGGCGGGGGGGTTTACAATGAGCAGTTCTTC. The encoded protein is CASSLEGGGVYNEQFF.

This clone was recorded a few times. V and J are TRBV5-1 and TRBJ2-7; TRBD1 aligns across 8 bases. CDR1 is SGHRS and CDR2 is YFSETQ in the germline V gene. The ends lost 4 bases at V and 0 bases at J; junction bases unmatched: 6. This CDR3 region has 15 residues. DNA of the CDR3: TGCGCCAGCAGCCCAAGGACAGGGAGCTCCTACGAGCAGTACTTC. This translates into CASSPRTGSSYEQYF.

The chain uses TRBV7-9 and TRBJ1-1; D gene uncertain. The CDR3 contains 14 residues. Looked up from germline, CDR1 is SEHNR and CDR2 is FQNEAQ (reference sequence). Trimming removed 2 bases from V and 1 base from J, with 8 bases in between. The CDR3 DNA sequence: TGTGCCAGCAGCTTATCGGCAGGGAACACTGAAGCTTTCTTT. Translation: CASSLSAGNTEAFF.

The chain has TRBV7-9 and TRBJ2-5; 12 bases align to TRBD2. Germline V lookup: CDR1 SEHNR, CDR2 FQNEAQ (reference sequence). This CDR3 has 16 amino acids. With 3 bases clipped from V and 2 bases from J, the junction kept 4 bases outside the gene matches. The CDR3 DNA is TGTGCCAGCAGCTTCCTAGCGGGAGGGGGACAAGAGACCCAGTACTTC. Amino acids: CASSFLAGGGQETQYF.

The sample holds a few counts of this clone. The V and J genes are TRBV5-4 and TRBJ1-4; tentatively, D is TRBD1 (5 bases). This CDR3 is built from 15 residues. Germline CDR1 and CDR2: SGHNT and YYREEE (reference sequence). The V gene lost 0 bases and the J gene lost 5 bases, with 11 bases spanning the gap. The CDR3 is CASSLAGQVNEKLFF. The CDR3 coding sequence is TGTGCCAGCAGCTTGGCAGGGCAGGTCAATGAAAAACTGTTTTTT. The variable domain in full, with the rest retrieved from reference TRBV5-4 and TRBJ1-4, is ETGVTQSPTHLIKTRGQQVTLRCSSQSGHNTVSWYQQALGQGPQFIFQYYREEENGRGNFPPRFSGLQFPNYSSELNVNALELDDSALYLCASSLAGQVNEKLFFGSGTQLSVL.

The genes are TRBV29-1 and TRBJ2-1; 7 bases map to TRBD2. CDR3 size: 13 residues. CDR1 SQVTM and CDR2 ANQGSEA come from the germline V gene. The junction had 11 bases not matched to a gene; V was cut back by 7 bases and J by 8 bases. The CDR3, as DNA: TGCAGCGCCGGGAGAGGGAGGGCAGATGAGCAGTTCTTC. Its translation is CSAGRGRADEQFF.

The chain is built from TRBV13 and TRBJ2-1; 9 bases agree with TRBD2. Germline CDR1 reads PRHDT; CDR2 reads FYEKMQ (reference sequence). Trimming at V came to 2 bases and at J to 7 bases, leaving 9 bases not matched to a gene. This CDR3 has 16 amino acids. DNA for the CDR3: TGTGCCAGCAGCTTACACGGCGGGGGGGCCTTGAATGAGCAGTTCTTC. Translated, it gives CASSLHGGGALNEQFF.

The chain is built from TRBV7-6 and TRBJ2-1; a weak D match, TRBD2 (6 bases). The CDR3 sequence is 16 residues long. The V and J ends lost 5 bases and 0 bases respectively, with 14 bases between them. Germline V gene sequence: CDR1 SGHVS, CDR2 FNYEAQ. The CDR3 reads CASSPEDGSSYNEQFF. Written as DNA, the CDR3 is TGTGCCAGCAGCCCCGAGGACGGGAGCTCCTACAATGAGCAGTTCTTC.

This chain uses TRBV15 with TRBJ2-2; perhaps TRBD2 as D (5 bases). The germline V gene encodes CDR1 LNHNV and CDR2 YYDKDF (reference sequence). Trimming took off 0 bases at V and 6 bases at J, with 8 bases between the two ends. The CDR3 length is 14 residues. In DNA, the CDR3 is TGTGCCACCAGCAGAGATCGGGGTGCCGGGGAGCTGTTTTTT. It yields the protein CATSRDRGAGELFF.

The CDR3 reads CASRGQTDTQYF. The CDR3 coding sequence is TGTGCCAGCAGGGGGCAGACAGATACGCAGTATTTT. The chain is built from TRBV27 and TRBJ2-3; possible D gene TRBD1, 5 bases. The length of the CDR3 is 12 residues. The germline gives CDR1 MNHEY, CDR2 SMNVEV (reference sequence). V was trimmed by 6 bases and J by 3 bases, leaving 7 bases between them.

This clone appeared once. The gene calls are TRBV6-5 and TRBJ2-5; 8 bases agree with TRBD1. The germline gives CDR1 MNHEY, CDR2 SVGAGI. Trimming took 2 bases from V and 10 from J; bases not matched to a gene: 6. This CDR3 has 13 residues. CDR3: CASSYPSTGDQYF. The CDR3 region has the DNA TGTGCCAGCAGTTACCCCTCGACAGGGGACCAGTACTTC.

This chain joins TRBV7-2 and TRBJ2-7, with a possible D match to TRBD2 (5 bases). Trimming took 4 bases from V and 6 from J, leaving 13 bases between them. Germline V gives CDR1 SGHTA, CDR2 FQGNSA. CDR3 length: 13 residues. The CDR3 DNA sequence: TGTGCCAGCAGCTATCAGAGGGATCGCGAGCAGTACTTC. Protein product: CASSYQRDREQYF.

This clone was counted between two and nine times. The chain recombines TRBV2 with TRBJ2-2; TRBD2 matches at 8 bases. This CDR3 contains 15 residues. Trimming took 6 bases from V and 2 from J; bases not matched to a gene: 5. Germline CDR1 SNHLY, CDR2 FYNNEI. The CDR3 sequence is CASRRLASNTGELFF. For the CDR3, the DNA is TGTGCCAGCAGACGACTAGCGAGCAACACCGGGGAGCTGTTTTTT.

The DNA for the CDR3 is TGCGCCAGCAGCCGGGGGGGGCGAAACAATGAGCAGTTCTTC. Protein sequence: CASSRGGRNNEQFF. This rearrangement joins TRBV5-1 to TRBJ2-1; 8 bases match TRBD2. The germline V gene has CDR1 SGHRS and CDR2 YFSETQ. This CDR3 is 14 amino acids long. The V gene end was trimmed by 4 bases and the J gene end by 5 bases; junction bases not matched to a gene: 5. Using reference TRBV5-1 and TRBJ2-1 for the parts outside the CDR3, the full variable domain is KAGVTQTPRYLIKTRGQQVTLSCSPISGHRSVSWYQQTPGQGLQFLFEYFSETQRNKGNFPGRFSGRQFSNSRSEMNVSTLELGDSALYLCASSRGGRNNEQFFGPGTRLTVL.

CDR3 protein: CASSERTPAIYGYTF. DNA of the CDR3: TGCGCCAGCAGCGAACGCACACCAGCGATCTATGGCTACACCTTC. The J gene is TRBJ1-2, the V gene TRBV4-3; D remains ambiguous. Deletions cut 5 bases from V and 4 bases from J, with 17 bases between. Germline V lookup: CDR1 LGHNA, CDR2 YSLEER. The CDR3 is 15 residues long.

The chain combines TRBV7-3 with TRBJ2-5; 7 bases agree with TRBD1. Looked up from germline, CDR1 is SGHTA and CDR2 is FQGTGA. J was trimmed by 2 bases and V by 5 bases; bases with no gene match: 17. CDR3 length: 18 residues. The CDR3 region has the DNA TGTGCCAGCAGCCACCAGGCAGGGACAGTTGGAACTCAAGAGACCCAGTACTTC. It codes for CASSHQAGTVGTQETQYF.

The chain employs TRBV7-2 and TRBJ2-2; tentative D call: TRBD2 (6 bases). Germline CDR1 is SGHTA and CDR2 is FQGNSA. The CDR3 totals 17 residues. Trimming shortened V by 1 base and J by 4 bases, and 16 bases separated the two germline ends. The CDR3 DNA follows: TGTGCCAGCAGCTTAGGTCACGGGAGCGGGCGCACCGGGGAGCTGTTTTTT. It yields the protein CASSLGHGSGRTGELFF.

This clone is a singleton in its sample. The chain links TRBV7-8 to TRBJ2-1; perhaps TRBD2 as D (6 bases). Trimming removed 3 bases at V and 9 bases at J, with 27 bases between. The CDR3 extends over 18 amino acids. Germline CDR1 is SGHVS and CDR2 is FQNEAQ. The DNA of the CDR3 is TGTGCCAGCAGCTTTAGGCTAATCGGGACTCACTACGCCGGTGAGCAGTTCTTC. Its translation: CASSFRLIGTHYAGEQFF.

Only one count was recorded for this clone. The rearrangement joins TRBV1 to TRBJ1-6; the tabulated D call, TRBD1, remains unverified against the DNA. TRBV1 corresponds to a pseudogene. The CDR3 has 20 amino acids. The CDR3: CTSSGDYRGLLSSYNSPLHF. In nucleotides, the CDR3 is TGCACCAGCAGCGGAGACTACAGGGGGCTTTTAAGCTCCTATAATTCACCCCTCCACTTT.

A note on this clone: At one of its ends the junction is not consistent with the germline gene, which may arise from a read error. The chain couples TRBV7-7 to TRBJ2-7, with D possibly being TRBD2 (5 bases). Germline V gene lookup returns CDR1 SSHAT and CDR2 FNYEAQ (reference sequence). The CDR3 runs 13 residues. CDR3 protein: CASSLAGAYEQYF. For the CDR3, the DNA is TGTGCTAGCAGCTTAGCCGGGGCCTACGAGCAGTACTTC.

V gene TRBV19 combines with J gene TRBJ1-5; TRBD1 matches at 9 bases. Germline V gene lookup returns CDR1 LNHDA and CDR2 SQIVND (reference sequence). CDR3 length: 17 amino acids. The J segment lost 3 bases and the V segment lost 5 bases, leaving 11 bases of the junction unmatched. The CDR3 region is CASSAHHGTGNNQPQHF. CDR3 nucleotides: TGTGCCAGTAGTGCCCATCACGGGACAGGGAACAATCAGCCCCAGCATTTT.

The CDR3 loop reads CATSRGIATEAFF. The CDR3, as DNA: TGCGCCACTTCCCGGGGGATAGCCACTGAAGCTTTCTTT. V usage is TRBV4-3 and J usage is TRBJ1-1; D might be TRBD1 (5 bases). In germline, CDR1 is LGHNA, CDR2 YSLEER. This CDR3 is 13 amino acids long. V was pared by 10 bases and J by 4 bases, with 16 bases between.

The chain joins TRBV2 to TRBJ1-1; 7 nucleotides agree with TRBD1. Germline V CDR1 and CDR2: SNHLY, FYNNEI. The CDR3 length is 11 residues. The J segment lost 11 bases and the V segment lost 8 bases, leaving 8 bases of the junction unmatched. CDR3 amino acids: CASGVQGPAFF. CDR3 nucleotides: TGTGCCAGCGGAGTACAGGGGCCGGCTTTCTTT. Drawing the rest from reference TRBV2 and TRBJ1-1, the complete variable domain is EPEVTQTPSHQVTQMGQEVILRCVPISNHLYFYWYRQILGQKVEFLVSFYNNEISEKSEIFDDQFSVERPDGSNFTLKIRSTKLEDSAMYFCASGVQGPAFFGQGTRLTVV.

The chain has TRBV7-2 and TRBJ1-2; 7 bases match TRBD1. Germline CDR1 SGHTA, CDR2 FQGNSA. This CDR3 spans 13 amino acids. J lost 2 bases, V lost 5 bases, and 2 bases had no gene match. CDR3 nucleotides: TGTGCCAGCAGCCCGGGACAGAACTATGGCTACACCTTC. As protein: CASSPGQNYGYTF.

This clone showed up just a few times. This chain connects TRBV9 to TRBJ2-3; D perhaps matches TRBD1 (7 bases). Germline V CDR1 and CDR2: SGDLS, YYNGEE. The CDR3 runs 13 residues. V lost 4 bases and J lost 7, with 13 bases in between. Here the CDR3 DNA reads TGTGCCAGCAGCCCAGGGGGGCAGCATACGCAGTATTTT. Translating it yields CASSPGGQHTQYF.

CDR3 loop: CASRTAQGYEQYF. The CDR3 DNA sequence: TGTGCCAGCAGGACGGCGCAGGGCTACGAGCAGTACTTC. This chain uses TRBV6-1 with TRBJ2-7; a weak D match, TRBD1 (5 bases). This CDR3 spans 13 amino acids. The germline V gene has CDR1 MNHNS and CDR2 SASEGT. Trimming stripped 6 bases from V and 3 bases from J, with 12 bases between.